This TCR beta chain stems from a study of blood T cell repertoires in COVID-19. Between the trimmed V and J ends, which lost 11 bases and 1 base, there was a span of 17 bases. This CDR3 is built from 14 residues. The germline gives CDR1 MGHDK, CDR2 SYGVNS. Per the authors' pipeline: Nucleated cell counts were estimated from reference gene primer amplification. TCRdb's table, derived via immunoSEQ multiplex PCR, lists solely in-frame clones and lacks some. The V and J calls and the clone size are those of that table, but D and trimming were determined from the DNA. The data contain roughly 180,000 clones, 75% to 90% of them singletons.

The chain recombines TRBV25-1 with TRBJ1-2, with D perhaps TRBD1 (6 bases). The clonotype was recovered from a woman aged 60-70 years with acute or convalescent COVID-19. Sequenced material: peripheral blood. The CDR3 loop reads CASQGLGYNYGYTF. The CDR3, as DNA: TGTGCCTCCCAGGGGTTGGGTTATAACTATGGCTACACCTTC.